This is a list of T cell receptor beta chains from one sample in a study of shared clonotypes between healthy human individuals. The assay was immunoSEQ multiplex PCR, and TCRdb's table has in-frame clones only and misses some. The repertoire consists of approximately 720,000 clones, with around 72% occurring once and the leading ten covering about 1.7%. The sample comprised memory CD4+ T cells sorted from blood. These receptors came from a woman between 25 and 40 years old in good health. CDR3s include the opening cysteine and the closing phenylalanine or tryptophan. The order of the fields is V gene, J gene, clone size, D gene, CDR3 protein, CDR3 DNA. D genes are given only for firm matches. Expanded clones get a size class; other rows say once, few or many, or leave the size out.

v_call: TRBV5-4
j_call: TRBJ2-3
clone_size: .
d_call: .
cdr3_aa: CASSLWVTDTQYF
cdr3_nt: TGTGCCAGCAGCTTATGGGTCACAGATACGCAGTATTTT

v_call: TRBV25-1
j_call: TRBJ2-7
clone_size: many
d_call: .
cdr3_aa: CASSESGQTYEQYF
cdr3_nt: TGTGCCAGCAGTGAATCTGGCCAGACCTACGAGCAGTACTTC

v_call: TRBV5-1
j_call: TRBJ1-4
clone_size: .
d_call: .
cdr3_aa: CASSLGTADGEKLFF
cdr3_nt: TGCGCCAGCAGCTTGGGGACAGCGGATGGGGAAAAACTGTTTTTT

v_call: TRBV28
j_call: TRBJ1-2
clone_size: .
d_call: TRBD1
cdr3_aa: CASSRQGGRYGYTF
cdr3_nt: TGTGCCAGCAGTCGACAGGGAGGTCGGTATGGCTACACCTTC

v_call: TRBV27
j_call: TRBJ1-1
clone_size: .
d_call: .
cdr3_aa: CASRPVRAVNTEAFF
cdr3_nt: TGTGCCAGCAGGCCGGTAAGGGCGGTGAACACTGAAGCTTTCTTT

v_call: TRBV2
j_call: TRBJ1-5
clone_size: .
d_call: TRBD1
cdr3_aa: CASRPGQGNSNQPQHF
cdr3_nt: TGTGCCAGCAGACCCGGACAGGGCAATAGCAATCAGCCCCAGCATTTT

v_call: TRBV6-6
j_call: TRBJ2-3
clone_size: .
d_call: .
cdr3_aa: CASSRGGSTDTQYF
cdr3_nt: TGTGCCAGCAGTCGGGGCGGATCCACAGATACGCAGTATTTT

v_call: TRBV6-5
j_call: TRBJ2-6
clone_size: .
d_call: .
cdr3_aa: CASSSRYSGANVLTF
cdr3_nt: TGTGCCAGCAGTTCTAGATACTCTGGGGCCAACGTCCTGACTTTC

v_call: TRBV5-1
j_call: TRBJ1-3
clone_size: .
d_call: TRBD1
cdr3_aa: CASSPGDRDGNTIYF
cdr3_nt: TGCGCCAGCAGCCCAGGAGACAGGGATGGAAACACCATATATTTT

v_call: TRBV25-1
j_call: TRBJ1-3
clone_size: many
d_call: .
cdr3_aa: CASSDESSGNTIYF
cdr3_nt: TGTGCCAGCAGTGACGAGTCCTCTGGAAACACCATATATTTT

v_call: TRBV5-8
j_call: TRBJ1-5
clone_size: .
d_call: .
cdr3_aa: CASSSTGAGNQPQHF
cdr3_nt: TGTGCCAGCAGTTCCACGGGGGCGGGCAATCAGCCCCAGCATTTT